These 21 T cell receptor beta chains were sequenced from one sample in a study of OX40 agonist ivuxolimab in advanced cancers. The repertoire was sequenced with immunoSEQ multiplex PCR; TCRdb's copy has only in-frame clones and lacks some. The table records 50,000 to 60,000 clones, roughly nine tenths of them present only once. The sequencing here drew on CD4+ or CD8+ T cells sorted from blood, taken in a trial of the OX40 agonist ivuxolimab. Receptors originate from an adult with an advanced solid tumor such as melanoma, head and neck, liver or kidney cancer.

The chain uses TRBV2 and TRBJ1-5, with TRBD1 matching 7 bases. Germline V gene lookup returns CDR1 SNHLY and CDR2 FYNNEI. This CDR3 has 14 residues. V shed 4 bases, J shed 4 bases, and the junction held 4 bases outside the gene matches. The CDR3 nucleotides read TGTGCCAGCAGTGGTCAGGGGGGGAATCAGCCCCAGCATTTT. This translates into CASSGQGGNQPQHF.

The CDR3 region is CAWSAPKSGLRTEAFF. The CDR3 region has the DNA TGTGCCTGGAGTGCTCCCAAGTCTGGTTTGAGGACAGAAGCTTTCTTT. The V and J genes are TRBV30 and TRBJ1-1; D may be TRBD1 (5 bases). The CDR3 totals 16 residues. V was cut by 1 base and J by 8 bases, with 23 bases left in between. The germline CDR1 and CDR2 sequences are GTSNPN and SVGIG (reference sequence).

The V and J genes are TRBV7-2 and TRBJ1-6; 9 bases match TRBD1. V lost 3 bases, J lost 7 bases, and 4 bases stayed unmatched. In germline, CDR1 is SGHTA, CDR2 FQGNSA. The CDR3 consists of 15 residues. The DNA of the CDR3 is TGTGCCAGCAGCTTTACCGGGACAGGGAATTCACCCCTCCACTTT. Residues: CASSFTGTGNSPLHF. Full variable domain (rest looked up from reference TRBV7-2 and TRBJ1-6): GAGVSQSPSNKVTEKGKDVELRCDPISGHTALYWYRQSLGQGLEFLIYFQGNSAPDKSGLPSDRFSAERTGGSVSTLTIQRTQQEDSAVYLCASSFTGTGNSPLHFGNGTRLTVT.

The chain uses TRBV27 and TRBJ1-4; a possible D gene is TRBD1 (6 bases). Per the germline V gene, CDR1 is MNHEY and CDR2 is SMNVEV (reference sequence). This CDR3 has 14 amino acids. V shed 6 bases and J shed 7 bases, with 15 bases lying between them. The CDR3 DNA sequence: TGTGCCAGCAGGCGGGGGGGCAAGAGTGAAAAACTGTTTTTT. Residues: CASRRGGKSEKLFF.

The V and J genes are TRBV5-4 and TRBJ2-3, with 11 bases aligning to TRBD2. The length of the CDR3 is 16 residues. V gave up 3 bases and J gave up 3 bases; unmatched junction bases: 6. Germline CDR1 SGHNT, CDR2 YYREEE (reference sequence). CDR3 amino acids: CASSSLGLAVTDTQYF. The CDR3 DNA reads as TGTGCCAGCAGCTCGCTGGGACTAGCGGTGACAGATACGCAGTATTTT.

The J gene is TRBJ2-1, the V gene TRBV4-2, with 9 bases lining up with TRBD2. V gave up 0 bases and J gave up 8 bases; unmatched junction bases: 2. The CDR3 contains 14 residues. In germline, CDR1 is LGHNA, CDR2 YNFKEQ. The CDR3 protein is CASSQEGLADEQFF. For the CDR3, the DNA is TGTGCCAGCAGCCAAGAGGGACTAGCCGATGAGCAGTTCTTC.

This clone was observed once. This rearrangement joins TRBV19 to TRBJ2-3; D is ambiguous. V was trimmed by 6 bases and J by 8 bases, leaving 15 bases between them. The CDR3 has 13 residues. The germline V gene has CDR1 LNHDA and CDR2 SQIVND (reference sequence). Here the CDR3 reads CASSERMGGTQYF. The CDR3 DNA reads TGTGCCAGTAGCGAGAGGATGGGTGGTACGCAGTATTTT.

This CDR3 reads CASNEQGAGEQYF. As DNA, the CDR3 is TGTGCCAGCAACGAACAGGGGGCTGGCGAGCAGTACTTC. The rearrangement joins TRBV28 to TRBJ2-7; 9 bases fit TRBD1. CDR1 MDHEN and CDR2 SYDVKM come from the germline V gene. The CDR3 totals 13 residues. The junction had 7 bases not matched to a gene; V was cut back by 7 bases and J by 6 bases.

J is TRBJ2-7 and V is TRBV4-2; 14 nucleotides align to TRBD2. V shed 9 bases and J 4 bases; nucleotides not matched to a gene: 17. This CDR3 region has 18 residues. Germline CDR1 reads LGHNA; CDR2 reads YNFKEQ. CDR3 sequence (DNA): TGTGCCAGTCAAAGCGAGATAGGGACTAGCGGGAGAGGGTACGAGCAGTACTTC. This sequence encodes CASQSEIGTSGRGYEQYF.

The CDR3 sequence is CASSPGGEYNTEAFF. CDR3 bases: TGTGCCAGCAGCCCCGGGGGGGAATACAACACTGAAGCTTTCTTT. The chain uses TRBV28 and TRBJ1-1; D may be TRBD1 (5 bases). V lost 6 bases to trimming and J lost 2 bases, with 16 bases between them. Germline V gives CDR1 MDHEN, CDR2 SYDVKM. The CDR3 sequence is 15 residues long.

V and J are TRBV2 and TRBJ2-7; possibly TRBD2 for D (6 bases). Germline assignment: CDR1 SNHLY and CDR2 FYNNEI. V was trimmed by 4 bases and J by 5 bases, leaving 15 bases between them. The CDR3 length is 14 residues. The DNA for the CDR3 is TGTGCCAGCAGTGCCGTGACTAGTGTCGACGAGCAGTACTTC. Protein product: CASSAVTSVDEQYF. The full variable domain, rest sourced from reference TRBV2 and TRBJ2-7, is EPEVTQTPSHQVTQMGQEVILRCVPISNHLYFYWYRQILGQKVEFLVSFYNNEISEKSEIFDDQFSVERPDGSNFTLKIRSTKLEDSAMYFCASSAVTSVDEQYFGPGTRLTVT.

CDR3 region: CASSPQIRLQGKEKLFF. DNA of the CDR3: TGTGCCAGCAGCCCACAAATTCGACTACAGGGGAAAGAAAAACTGTTTTTT. The chain has TRBV7-9 and TRBJ1-4; 7 bases match TRBD1. The V and J ends lost 5 bases and 8 bases, in that order; junction bases with no gene match: 17. The CDR3 loop spans 17 amino acids. Germline loops: CDR1 SEHNR, CDR2 FQNEAQ (reference sequence).

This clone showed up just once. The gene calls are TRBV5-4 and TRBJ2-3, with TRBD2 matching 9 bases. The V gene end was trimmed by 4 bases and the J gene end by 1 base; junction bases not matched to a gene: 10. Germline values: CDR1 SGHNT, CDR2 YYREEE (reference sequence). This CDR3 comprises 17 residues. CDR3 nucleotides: TGTGCCAGCAGCCTTTTTTTAGCTAGCGGGGGCACAGATACGCAGTATTTT. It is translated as CASSLFLASGGTDTQYF.

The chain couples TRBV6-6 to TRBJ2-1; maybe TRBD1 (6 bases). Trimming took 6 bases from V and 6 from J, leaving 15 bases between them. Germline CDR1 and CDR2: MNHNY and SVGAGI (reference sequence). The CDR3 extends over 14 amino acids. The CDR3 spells CASSLKLQGNEQFF. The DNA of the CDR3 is TGTGCCAGCAGCCTAAAATTACAGGGCAATGAGCAGTTCTTC.

In DNA form, the CDR3 reads TGTGCCAGCAGCCAAGATACGAACACTGAAGCTTTCTTT. It codes for CASSQDTNTEAFF. The chain has TRBV14 and TRBJ1-1; D remains unclear. With 0 bases removed from V and 1 base from J, the gap between germline ends came to 3 bases. The V gene's germline CDR1 is SGHDN and CDR2 FVKESK. The CDR3 sequence is 13 residues long.

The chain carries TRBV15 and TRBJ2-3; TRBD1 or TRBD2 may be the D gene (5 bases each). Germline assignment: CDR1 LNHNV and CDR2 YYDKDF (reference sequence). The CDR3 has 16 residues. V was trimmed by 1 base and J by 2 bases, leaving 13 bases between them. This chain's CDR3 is CATSRGDRGSTDTQYF. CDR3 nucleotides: TGTGCCACCAGCAGAGGGGATCGGGGCTCCACAGATACGCAGTATTTT.

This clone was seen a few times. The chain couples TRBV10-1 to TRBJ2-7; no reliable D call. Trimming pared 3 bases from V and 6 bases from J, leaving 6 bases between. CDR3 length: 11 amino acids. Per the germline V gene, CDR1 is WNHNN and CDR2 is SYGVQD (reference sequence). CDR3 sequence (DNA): TGCGCCAGCAGTGATGGTGCCGAGCAGTACTTC. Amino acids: CASSDGAEQYF.

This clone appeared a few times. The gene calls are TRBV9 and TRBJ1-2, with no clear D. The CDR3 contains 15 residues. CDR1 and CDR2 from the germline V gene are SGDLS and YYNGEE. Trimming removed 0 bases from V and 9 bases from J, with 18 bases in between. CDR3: CASSVAPSVGGSYTF. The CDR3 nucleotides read TGTGCCAGCAGCGTAGCCCCATCGGTGGGCGGAAGCTACACCTTC.

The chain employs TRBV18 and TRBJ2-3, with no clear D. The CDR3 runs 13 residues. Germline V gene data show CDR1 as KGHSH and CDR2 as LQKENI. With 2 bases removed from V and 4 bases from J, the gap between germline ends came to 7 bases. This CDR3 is CASSPGRADTQYF. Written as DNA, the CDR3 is TGTGCCAGCTCACCAGGAAGGGCAGATACGCAGTATTTT.

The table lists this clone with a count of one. DNA of the CDR3: TGTGCCAGCAGCTTAGGGGGGCTTTATCAGCCCCAGCATTTT. It specifies CASSLGGLYQPQHF. The chain is built from TRBV7-2 and TRBJ1-5, with D possibly TRBD1 on 6 matching bases. The CDR3 consists of 14 residues. V dropped 1 base and J dropped 5 bases, with 9 bases sitting between them. The germline V gene has CDR1 SGHTA and CDR2 FQGNSA.

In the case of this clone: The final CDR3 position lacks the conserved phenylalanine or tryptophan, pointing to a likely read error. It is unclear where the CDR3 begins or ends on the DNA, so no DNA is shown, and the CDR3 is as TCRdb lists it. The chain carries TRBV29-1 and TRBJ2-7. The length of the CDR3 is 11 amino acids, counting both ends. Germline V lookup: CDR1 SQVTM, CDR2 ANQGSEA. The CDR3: CSVEDLRGVWY.